One sample yielded the 10 T cell receptor beta chains listed below, sequenced in a study of cytomegalovirus exposure and HLA in healthy donors. The PCR employed 60 Vbeta primers together with 13 Jbeta primers. The table came from immunoSEQ multiplex PCR; TCRdb's copy has only in-frame clones and leaves some out. Its listing shows 50,000 to 60,000 clones. The sample consisted of PBMCs. These receptors all come from a male donor in good health and CMV-seronegative.

The chain joins TRBV15 to TRBJ1-1, with TRBD1 matching over 10 bases. With 3 bases clipped from V and 6 bases from J, the junction kept 7 bases outside the gene matches. CDR1 and CDR2 from the germline V gene are LNHNV and YYDKDF (reference sequence). The CDR3 length is 15 residues. The chain's CDR3 is CATSRSDRGLAEAFF. CDR3 nucleotide sequence: TGTGCCACCAGCAGGTCAGACAGGGGGCTAGCTGAAGCTTTCTTT. The whole variable domain, remainder taken from reference TRBV15 and TRBJ1-1, is DAMVIQNPRYQVTQFGKPVTLSCSQTLNHNVMYWYQQKSSQAPKLLFHYYDKDFNNEADTPDNFQSRRPNTSFCFLDIRSPGLGDTAMYLCATSRSDRGLAEAFFGQGTRLTVV.

The CDR3 loop is CASRSQAAGDTGELFF. CDR3 nucleotide sequence: TGTGCCAGCCGGTCCCAAGCGGCGGGAGACACCGGGGAGCTGTTTTTT. The genes are TRBV28 and TRBJ2-2; 7 bases align to TRBD2. J gave up 3 bases and V 8 bases, and 12 bases lay outside the gene matches. Germline CDR1 MDHEN, CDR2 SYDVKM. There are 16 residues in the CDR3.

A remark on this clone: At one boundary the junction diverges from the germline segment, which might be a read error. The chain carries TRBV19 and TRBJ2-1; D possibly corresponds to TRBD1 (5 bases). CDR1 is LNHDA, CDR2 SQIVND, per germline (reference sequence). CDR3 size: 16 residues. Here the CDR3 reads CASSTGDSSSDNEQFF. The CDR3 DNA follows: TGTGCCAGTAGTACAGGTGACAGTAGCTCCGACAATGAGCAGTTCTTC. The full variable domain, completed using reference TRBV19 and TRBJ2-1, is DGGITQSPKYLFRKEGQNVTLSCEQNLNHDAMYWYRQDPGQGLRLIYYSQIVNDFQKGDIAEGYSVSREKKESFPLTVTSAQKNPTAFYLCASSTGDSSSDNEQFFGPGTRLTVL.

The chain recombines TRBV27 with TRBJ1-5; D is possibly TRBD1 (5 bases). CDR3 size: 13 residues. Trimming removed 5 bases from V and 0 bases from J, with 5 bases in between. Germline V gene data show CDR1 as MNHEY and CDR2 as SMNVEV (reference sequence). CDR3 protein: CASSTGSNQPQHF. The CDR3 bases are TGTGCCAGCAGTACAGGTAGCAATCAGCCCCAGCATTTT.

This chain links TRBV5-1 with TRBJ2-2; 14 bases are shared with TRBD2. This CDR3 comprises 18 residues. In germline, CDR1 is SGHRS, CDR2 YFSETQ. The V gene end was trimmed by 4 bases and the J gene end by 4 bases; junction bases not matched to a gene: 9. The CDR3 bases are TGCGCCAGCAGCCCACCGGGACTAGCGGGAGTTGGCACCGGGGAGCTGTTTTTT. Encoded protein: CASSPPGLAGVGTGELFF.

In regard to this clone: The junction differs from germline at one of its ends, possibly a read error. The chain links TRBV30 to TRBJ2-7; TRBD2 agrees at 12 bases. Germline V lookup: CDR1 GTSNPN, CDR2 SVGIG (reference sequence). CDR3 size: 15 residues. This chain's CDR3 is CAGSVLAGGSGEQYF. CDR3 coding DNA: TGTGCCGGGAGTGTACTAGCGGGAGGCTCTGGGGAGCAGTACTTC. Complete variable domain (other parts from reference TRBV30 and TRBJ2-7): SQTIHQWPATLVQPVGSPLSLECTVEGTSNPNLYWYRQAAGRGLQLLFYSVGIGQISSEVPQNLSASRPQDRQFILSSKKLLLSDSGFYLCAGSVLAGGSGEQYFGPGTRLTVT.

This chain connects TRBV21-1 to TRBJ1-3; TRBD1, the table's D call, was not compared with the DNA. TRBV21-1 is given as a pseudogene. This CDR3 has 19 residues. The CDR3 DNA reads TGTGCCAGCAGCCCGCGGGACAGCTTTCCGAAAGGAAGGGGAAACACCATATATTTT. Amino acids: CASSPRDSFPKGRGNTIYF.

The chain recombines TRBV19 with TRBJ2-3; 7 nucleotides align to TRBD2. CDR3 length: 16 amino acids. Unmatched junction bases numbered 10, after V lost 4 bases and J lost 3 bases. Germline assignment: CDR1 LNHDA and CDR2 SQIVND (reference sequence). CDR3 in amino acids: CASSKLVGGRTDTQYF. CDR3 nucleotide sequence: TGTGCCAGTAGTAAGCTCGTGGGGGGGAGGACAGATACGCAGTATTTT.

This CDR3 is CASSAGTGTYEQYF. Written as DNA, the CDR3 is TGTGCCAGCAGCGCCGGGACAGGGACCTACGAGCAGTACTTC. The chain joins TRBV9 to TRBJ2-5, with 9 nucleotides matching TRBD1. Gene TRBJ2-7 matches the end of the DNA better, so the J call may be wrong. Germline assignment: CDR1 SGDLS and CDR2 YYNGEE. CDR3 length equals 14 residues.

This sequence joins TRBV4-2 and TRBJ2-3; TRBD2 agrees at 10 bases. The CDR3 covers 15 residues. The V and J ends lost 6 bases and 2 bases, in that order; junction bases with no gene match: 5. Germline assignment: CDR1 LGHNA and CDR2 YNFKEQ. CDR3 in amino acids: CASRDLAGDTDTQYF. CDR3 in DNA: TGTGCCAGCAGGGATCTAGCGGGAGACACAGATACGCAGTATTTT.